This T cell receptor (beta chain) was sequenced during a study of T cell responses to AZD1222 COVID-19 vaccine (dated by TCRdb to the early 2020s). Background on the whole study: AZD1222 recipients whose second dose came at about 4 weeks and those whose second dose came at about 12 weeks were combined into one group, since spike-specific TCR depth and breadth did not differ between the two schedules. Trial participants were enrolled into age subgroups of 18-55, 56-69 and 70-plus years, which contained 148, 28 and 57 TCR-sequenced participants, respectively. A total of just over 230 trial participants underwent TCR sequencing, of whom under 220 had received two doses of AZD1222 and some 26 had received two doses of the MenACWY control vaccine. Beyond this particular receptor, the publication reports: After two AZD1222 doses, spike-specific TCR breadth and depth were significantly higher than at day 0 and than in MenACWY recipients. Conclusions about previously exposed vaccinees are limited, since just five or six AZD1222 recipients were seropositive for SARS-CoV-2 at baseline. Most participants were white British and females outnumbered males, and the authors suggested that clonal diversity may have been underestimated. Because no day 14 peak-response samples were available, the repertoires could be characterized only after the peak T cell response. Nearly half of unique spike-specific TCRs reportedly recognized epitopes outside regions mutated in the B.1.351 and B.1.1.7 variants. The vaccine-associated CD4 TCRs covered the entire spike protein, and the dominant responses fell in regions 160-218 and 743-854. The 56-69-year group was small, and its depth increase did not reach significance, likely because of low power.

The CDR3 regions of human TCRbeta chains were analyzed by immunosequencing. The original methods were these. TCRs in the repertoires were compared against a reference library of SARS-CoV-2-specific TCRs that had been generated with the MIRA antigen-specificity platform. Breadth was defined as the fraction of unique TCRs that were SARS-CoV-2-associated, and depth was defined as the fraction of total T cells that were SARS-CoV-2-associated. Using the MIRA data, each spike-specific TCR was mapped to the spike region that the TCR reacts to and placed in a CD4 or CD8 class. Log10-transformed breadth and depth values were compared by one-way ANOVA with Sidak's multiple comparisons tests. Not all clones reach the TCRdb copy of this immuneACCESS table, which keeps in-frame sequences only. Checked studies attribute under half of the gap to unresolved V genes and leave the rest unexplained. The DNA gave D and trimming, while V, J and clone size come from that table. A total of 100,000 to 150,000 clones appear in this sample, 89% of them only once. Jointly, the top ten make up 6.3% of the sample.

Turning to this clone: The antigen this receptor binds is unknown. One base away there is no much larger clone; base qualities are not given.

In the paper's terms, the time point label means: baseline before first vaccination. The vaccinee samples were drawn from two UK trials, COV001 and COV002, one of which was a single-blind randomized controlled phase 2/3 trial testing AZD1222 (ChAdOx1 nCoV-19) in healthy adults. Trial participant PBMC samples were collected at day 0 and day 28 after the second dose for TCRbeta chain sequencing. From a lookup of the germline V gene, CDR1 and CDR2 are LGHNA and YSLEER. From the cysteine up to the phenylalanine, the CDR3 has a length of 16 residues. Only the CDR3 DNA is retained, 48 bases long and in frame from the first base. Ends trimmed: V by 3 bases, J by 9 bases; bases unmatched to a gene: 14.

The sequencing used peripheral blood, collected on day 0 of AZD1222 vaccination. This receptor chain uses TRBV4-3 and TRBJ1-2, and 9 bases in between align with TRBD1. This TCR came from an adult in good health. Here the CDR3 is given as CASSQTGTGLWSSYTF. The nucleotide sequence reads TGCGCCAGCAGCCAGACCGGGACAGGGTTATGGAGCAGCTACACCTTC.